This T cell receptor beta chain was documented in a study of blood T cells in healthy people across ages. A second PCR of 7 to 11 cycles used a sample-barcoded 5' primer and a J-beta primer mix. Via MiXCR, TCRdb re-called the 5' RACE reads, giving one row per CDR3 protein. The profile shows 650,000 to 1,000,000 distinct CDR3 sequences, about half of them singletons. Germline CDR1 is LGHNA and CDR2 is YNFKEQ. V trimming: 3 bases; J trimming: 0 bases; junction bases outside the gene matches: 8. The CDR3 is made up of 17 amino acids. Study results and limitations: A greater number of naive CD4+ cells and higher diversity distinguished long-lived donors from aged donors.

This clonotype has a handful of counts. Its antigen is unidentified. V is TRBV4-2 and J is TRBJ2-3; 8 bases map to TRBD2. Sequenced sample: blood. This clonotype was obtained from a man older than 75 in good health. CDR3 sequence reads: CASSQTLTGGSTDTQYF. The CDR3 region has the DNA TGTGCCAGCAGCCAGACCCTAACGGGAGGGAGCACAGATACGCAGTATTTT.